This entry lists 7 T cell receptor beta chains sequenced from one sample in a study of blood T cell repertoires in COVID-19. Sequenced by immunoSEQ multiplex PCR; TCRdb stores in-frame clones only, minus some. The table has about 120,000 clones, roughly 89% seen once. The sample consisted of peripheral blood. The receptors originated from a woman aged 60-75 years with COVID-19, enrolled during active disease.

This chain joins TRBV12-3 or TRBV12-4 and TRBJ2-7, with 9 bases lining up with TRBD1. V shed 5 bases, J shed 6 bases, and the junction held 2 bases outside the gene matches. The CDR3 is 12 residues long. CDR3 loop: CASSRQGGEQYF. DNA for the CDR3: TGTGCCAGCAGTCGACAGGGGGGCGAGCAGTACTTC.

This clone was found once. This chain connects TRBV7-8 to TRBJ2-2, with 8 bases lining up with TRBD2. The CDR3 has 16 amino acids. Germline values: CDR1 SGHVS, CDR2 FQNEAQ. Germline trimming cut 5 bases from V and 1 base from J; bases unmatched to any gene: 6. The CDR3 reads CASSPRAGVNTGELFF. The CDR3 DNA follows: TGTGCCAGCAGCCCACGAGCGGGGGTGAACACCGGGGAGCTGTTTTTT.

CDR3 nucleotides: TGTGCCAGCAGCACGGGACTCTCGGTCGGTTCACCCCTCCACTTT. Amino acids: CASSTGLSVGSPLHF. The chain uses TRBV7-2 and TRBJ1-6; tentatively, D is TRBD1 (5 bases). The CDR3 has 15 amino acids. The germline CDR1 and CDR2 sequences are SGHTA and FQGNSA. V lost 5 bases to trimming and J lost 9 bases, with 17 bases between them.

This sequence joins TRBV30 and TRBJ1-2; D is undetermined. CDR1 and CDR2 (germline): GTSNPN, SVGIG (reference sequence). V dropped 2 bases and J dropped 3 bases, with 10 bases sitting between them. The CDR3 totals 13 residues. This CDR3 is CAWSMAEYYGYTF. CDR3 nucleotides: TGTGCCTGGAGTATGGCGGAGTACTATGGCTACACCTTC.

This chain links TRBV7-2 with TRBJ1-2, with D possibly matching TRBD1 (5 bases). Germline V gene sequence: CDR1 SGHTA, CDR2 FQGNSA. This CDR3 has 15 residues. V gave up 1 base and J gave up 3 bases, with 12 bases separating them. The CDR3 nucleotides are TGTGCCAGCAGCTTAGTTCCAGGGTTGGACTATGGCTACACCTTC. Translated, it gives CASSLVPGLDYGYTF.

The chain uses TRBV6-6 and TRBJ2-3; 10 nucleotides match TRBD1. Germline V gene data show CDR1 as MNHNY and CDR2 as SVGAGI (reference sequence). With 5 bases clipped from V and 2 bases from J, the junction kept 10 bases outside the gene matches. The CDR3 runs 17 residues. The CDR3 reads CASSLRTGGRDTDTQYF. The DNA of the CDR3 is TGTGCCAGCAGTCTACGGACAGGGGGACGGGACACAGATACGCAGTATTTT.

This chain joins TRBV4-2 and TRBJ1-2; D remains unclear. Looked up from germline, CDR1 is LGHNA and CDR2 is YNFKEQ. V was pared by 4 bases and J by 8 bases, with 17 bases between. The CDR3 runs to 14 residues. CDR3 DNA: TGTGCCAGCAGCCCCTCCGGCCTGGGAGGAGGCTACACCTTC. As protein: CASSPSGLGGGYTF.